A selection of T cell receptor beta chains follows, all from one sample in a study of cytomegalovirus exposure and HLA in healthy donors. The method was immunoSEQ multiplex PCR; TCRdb's version includes in-frame clones alone and lacks a portion of them. The sample contains roughly 140,000 clones, under 90% of which appear only once. The specimen sequenced was PBMCs. These receptors all come from a male donor in good health and CMV-seronegative. The conserved cysteine and the conserved F or W are not part of the CDR3 here. D genes are given only for firm matches.

>TRBV28|TRBJ2-5|TRBD2
ASSFGLAGQETQY
>TRBV11-2|TRBJ2-5|-
ASSLAPGETQY
>TRBV18|TRBJ1-2|-
ASSPLQDSGYGYT
>TRBV19|TRBJ1-5|TRBD1
ASSSWTGGDNQPQH
>TRBV27|TRBJ2-1|-
ASSWGGSIYNEQF
>TRBV15|TRBJ2-1|TRBD2
ATSRELAGGGEQF
>TRBV27|TRBJ1-3|-
ASSPQPTGSGNTIY
>TRBV19|TRBJ2-7|TRBD2
ASSAIWTSSYEQY
>TRBV6-4|TRBJ2-1|-
ASSDSIVPGHEQF
>TRBV5-4|TRBJ2-2|TRBD2
ASSLSTGGLTGELF
>TRBV5-4|TRBJ2-5|TRBD1
ASSLGSGTGIGETQY
>TRBV7-8|TRBJ1-5|-
ASSLGQGQPQH
>TRBV19|-|TRBD1
ASLGTGAYEQY
>TRBV6-1|TRBJ1-1|TRBD1
ASSDLGQGG
>TRBV2|TRBJ1-6|-
ASILLSSAPLH
>TRBV6-5|TRBJ2-1|-
ASSLAHEQF
>TRBV14|TRBJ1-4|-
ASSQDWEPRISEKLF
>TRBV27|TRBJ2-1|-
ASRLSTYNEQF
>TRBV27|TRBJ2-1|-
ASSGGTQSGSRYNEQF
>TRBV19|TRBJ1-3|TRBD1
ASSRRQGSGNTIY
>TRBV27|TRBJ2-7|TRBD2
ATMTSGSSYEQY
>TRBV5-1|TRBJ2-1|TRBD2
ASSTSLAGGSNEQF